This T cell receptor (beta chain) was retrieved from a study of OX40 agonist ivuxolimab in advanced cancers. The overall study: Each dose-escalation patient presented with hepatocellular carcinoma, melanoma, renal cell or head and neck cancer.

This table comes from immunoSEQ multiplex PCR, and its TCRdb copy is limited to in-frame clones, with some not included. The sample includes roughly 70,000 clones, 88% of them seen just once. This clone appeared a few times. Germline values: CDR1 SGHTS, CDR2 YDEGEE. V was shortened by 3 bases and J by 0 bases, with 9 bases between the two germline ends. The CDR3 length is 14 residues. Source: CD4+ or CD8+ T cells sorted from blood, taken in a trial of the OX40 agonist ivuxolimab. V gene TRBV5-8 combines with J gene TRBJ2-5; possible D gene TRBD1, 6 bases. This clonotype was obtained from an adult with an advanced solid tumor such as melanoma, head and neck, liver or kidney cancer. CDR3 protein: CASSSGTNQETQYF. The CDR3 bases are TGTGCCAGCAGCTCCGGGACAAACCAAGAGACCCAGTACTTC.